The 4 T cell receptor beta chains given below trace back to one sample, sequenced in a study of graft-versus-host responses after intestinal transplantation. TCRdb's table, derived via immunoSEQ multiplex PCR, lists solely in-frame clones and lacks some. The sample includes around 9,300 clones, more than 75% of them seen just once. Source: PBMCs, taken roughly 44 days after intestinal transplant. The receptor set was obtained from a human patient who received an intestinal transplant, so some T cells may come from the graft donor.

The chain uses TRBV10-3 and TRBJ1-5; D not certain. The CDR3 is 14 residues long. Deletions cut 1 base from V and 4 bases from J, with 8 bases between. The germline CDR1 and CDR2 sequences are ENHRY and SYGVKD. CDR3 bases: TGTGCCATCAGTGAGTATGAGCAGAATCAGCCCCAGCATTTT. It is translated as CAISEYEQNQPQHF.

The chain has TRBV13 and TRBJ2-5; D possibly matches TRBD1 or TRBD2 (5 bases each). Germline CDR1 PRHDT, CDR2 FYEKMQ (reference sequence). Trimming shortened V by 3 bases and J by 4 bases, and 9 bases separated the two germline ends. CDR3 size: 13 residues. CDR3 nucleotide sequence: TGTGCCAGCAGCTTGAGGGGCGGAGAGACCCAGTACTTC. This encodes CASSLRGGETQYF.

The chain couples TRBV5-4 to TRBJ1-4, with 8 bases fitting TRBD1. The CDR3 runs to 13 residues. The V gene end was trimmed by 6 bases and the J gene end by 4 bases; junction bases not matched to a gene: 2. The germline V gene has CDR1 SGHNT and CDR2 YYREEE (reference sequence). CDR3 protein: CASKDRGNEKLFF. The DNA for the CDR3 is TGTGCCAGCAAAGACAGGGGTAATGAAAAACTGTTTTTT.

The V call is TRBV9, the J call TRBJ2-1; 8 positions agree with TRBD2. Germline CDR1 is SGDLS and CDR2 is YYNGEE. The trim removed 3 bases at V and 5 bases at J, leaving 7 bases unmatched. There are 15 residues in the CDR3. The DNA of the CDR3 is TGTGCCAGCAGCGAGGGCGGGGGGACGGACAATGAGCAGTTCTTC. Translating it yields CASSEGGGTDNEQFF.